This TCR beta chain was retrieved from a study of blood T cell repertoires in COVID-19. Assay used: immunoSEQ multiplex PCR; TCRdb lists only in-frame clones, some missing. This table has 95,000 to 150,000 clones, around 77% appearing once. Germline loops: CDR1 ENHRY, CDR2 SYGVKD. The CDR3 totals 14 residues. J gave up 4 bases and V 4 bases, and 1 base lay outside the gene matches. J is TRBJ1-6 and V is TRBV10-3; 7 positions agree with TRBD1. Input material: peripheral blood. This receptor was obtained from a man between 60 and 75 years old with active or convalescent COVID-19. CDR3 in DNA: TGTGCCATCAGTGGGACAGGTTATAATTCACCCCTCCACTTT. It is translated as CAISGTGYNSPLHF.